This T cell receptor beta chain was observed in a study of blood T cells in healthy people across ages. In each sample, at least 6 million PBMCs were isolated. Using a J-beta primer mix together with a sample-barcoded 5' primer, a second PCR was run for about 6 to 12 cycles. TCRdb redid the calling of the 5' RACE reads with MiXCR, one entry per CDR3 protein. The table has 1.2 million to 1.5 million distinct CDR3 sequences, approximately 63% seen once. On this clonotype itself: The antigen is not known.

Germline values: CDR1 MGHRA, CDR2 YSYEKL. CDR3 length equals 16 residues. V lost 2 bases, J lost 1 base, and 8 bases stayed unmatched. Study results and caveats: Any changes in expanded clonotypes were possibly confounded, as donor CMV status remained unknown.

This receptor was identified in a man younger than 35 in good health. Sequencing was carried out using blood. The chain joins TRBV4-1 to TRBJ2-7; TRBD1 agrees at 7 bases. The CDR3 DNA sequence: TGCGCCAGCAGCCAACAGGACAGGTGGGCGTCCTACGAGCAGTACTTC. Its protein is CASSQQDRWASYEQYF.